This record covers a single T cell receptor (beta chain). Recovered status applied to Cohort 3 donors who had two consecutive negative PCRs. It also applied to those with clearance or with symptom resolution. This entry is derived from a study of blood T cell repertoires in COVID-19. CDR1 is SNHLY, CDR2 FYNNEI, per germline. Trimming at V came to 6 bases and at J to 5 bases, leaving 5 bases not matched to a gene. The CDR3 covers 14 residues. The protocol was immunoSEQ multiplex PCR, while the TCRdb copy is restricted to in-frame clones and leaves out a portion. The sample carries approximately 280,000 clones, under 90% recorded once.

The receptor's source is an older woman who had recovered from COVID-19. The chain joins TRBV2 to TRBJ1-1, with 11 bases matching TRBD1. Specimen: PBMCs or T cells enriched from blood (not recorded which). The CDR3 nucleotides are TGTGCCAGCAGGAAAGGGACAGGGGGGACTGAAGCTTTCTTT. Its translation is CASRKGTGGTEAFF.